Listed below are T cell receptor beta chains from one sample, sequenced in a study of OX40 agonist ivuxolimab in advanced cancers. Data came from immunoSEQ multiplex PCR; TCRdb stores just in-frame clones and leaves some out. The sample records 55,000 to 80,000 clones, about 80% being singletons. Material: CD4+ or CD8+ T cells sorted from blood, obtained in a trial of the OX40 agonist ivuxolimab. All receptors come from an adult with an advanced solid tumor such as melanoma, head and neck, liver or kidney cancer. Both conserved end residues are part of each CDR3. D genes are given only for firm matches. Size tells how often a clone was seen (once, few, many) or the class of an expanded clone, and some rows leave it out.

size	J	V	D	DNA	CDR3
.	TRBJ2-5	TRBV7-2	.	TGTGCCAGCAGGGGCGGGGAGACCCAGTACTTC	CASRGGETQYF
.	TRBJ2-3	TRBV29-1	.	TGCAGCGTTGAAAGCCGGGCGGGTGGCCCCACAGATACGCAGTATTTT	CSVESRAGGPTDTQYF
few	TRBJ1-4	TRBV9	.	TGTGCCAGCAGCGCCTACGGATGGAATGAAAAACTGTTTTTT	CASSAYGWNEKLFF
.	TRBJ2-1	TRBV4-3	TRBD2	TGCGCCAGCAGCCAAGGGACTAGCGGCCACAATGAGCAGTTCTTC	CASSQGTSGHNEQFF
.	TRBJ2-2	TRBV5-1	.	TGCGCCAGCAGCTTGAGGACTCAGTACACCAACACCGGGGAGCTGTTTTTT	CASSLRTQYTNTGELFF
.	TRBJ2-5	TRBV15	.	TGTGCCACCAGCAGAGATCTCAGGGGTAGTCAAGAGACCCAGTACTTC	CATSRDLRGSQETQYF
once	TRBJ2-3	TRBV7-2	TRBD2	TGTGCCAGCAGCTCGGCGGGAGGATTCACAGATACGCAGTATTTT	CASSSAGGFTDTQYF
.	TRBJ1-2	TRBV27	.	TGTGCCAGCAGTTTATCACCCCGGACAGCCCGAGTGTATGGCTACACCTTC	CASSLSPRTARVYGYTF
.	TRBJ2-5	TRBV19	.	TGTGCCAGTAGGGATAGCCCTGGGGATGAGACCCAGTACTTC	CASRDSPGDETQYF
once	TRBJ1-2	TRBV7-2	.	TGTGCCAGCAGCTTAGACTGGGCGGGAACAAGGGGCTACACCTTC	CASSLDWAGTRGYTF
few	TRBJ2-7	TRBV25-1	.	TGTGCCAGCAGTGAGGCTGCGCAAACCTACGAGCAGTACTTC	CASSEAAQTYEQYF
few	TRBJ2-1	TRBV7-8	.	TGTGCCAGCAGCAGACTAGACAATGAGCAGTTCTTC	CASSRLDNEQFF
.	TRBJ2-5	TRBV27	TRBD1	TGTGCCAGCAGCCCCGAGGTACAGGGGTGGGAGACCCAGTACTTC	CASSPEVQGWETQYF
.	TRBJ1-6	TRBV7-8	.	TGTGCCAGCAGCGGAGGGCCAGGGGCTGGTCGTTCACCCCTCCACTTT	CASSGGPGAGRSPLHF
.	TRBJ2-2	TRBV7-6	TRBD2	TGTGCCAGCAGAGGTACATCCGGGGGACTAGCCACCGGGGAGCTGTTTTTT	CASRGTSGGLATGELFF
.	TRBJ2-7	TRBV10-2	.	TGCGCCAGCATAGAGGGAGCTACCTCCTACGAGCAGTACTTC	CASIEGATSYEQYF
.	TRBJ2-7	TRBV28	TRBD2	TGTGCCAGCAACACGGGCGGGAGGGCCTACGAGCAGTACTTC	CASNTGGRAYEQYF
once	TRBJ2-1	TRBV9	TRBD2	TGTGCCAGCAGCGTAGCTAGCGGGAGGGGGGATGAGCAGTTCTTC	CASSVASGRGDEQFF
.	TRBJ2-7	TRBV7-2	TRBD2	TGTGCCAGCAGCCTGGGACTAGCGGGAGCCGAGCAGTACTTC	CASSLGLAGAEQYF
once	TRBJ2-3	TRBV30	TRBD2	TGTGCCTGGAGTGTACGGCAGAGCGGGAGGGTCGATACGCAGTATTTT	CAWSVRQSGRVDTQYF
.	TRBJ2-7	TRBV9	TRBD1	TGTGCCAGCAGCGCCCAGGGGGCTTACGAGCAGTACTTC	CASSAQGAYEQYF
.	TRBJ2-3	TRBV2	.	TGTGCCAGCATTGGAGACAGATTCACAGATACGCAGTATTTT	CASIGDRFTDTQYF
.	TRBJ2-1	TRBV7-2	.	TGTGCCAGCAGCTTAGCGCGCAACTCGAATGAGCAGTTCTTC	CASSLARNSNEQFF
.	TRBJ2-7	TRBV5-8	TRBD1	TGTGCCAGCAGCTTGGGGCGGAGACAGGGTAACTACGAGCAGTACTTC	CASSLGRRQGNYEQYF
.	TRBJ2-4	TRBV5-1	.	TGCGCCAGCAGCATAGACAGCTTAGCCAAAAACATTCAGTACTTC	CASSIDSLAKNIQYF
.	TRBJ1-5	TRBV19	.	TGTGCCAGTAGTATTGCGCCGGACCGGGTCTTCTATCAGCCCCAGCATTTT	CASSIAPDRVFYQPQHF
.	TRBJ1-5	TRBV19	.	TGTGCCAGTAGTATCATTGTCAGTTTAGGGTATAGCAATCAGCCCCAGCATTTT	CASSIIVSLGYSNQPQHF
.	TRBJ2-7	TRBV4-3	.	TGCGCCAGCAGCCAAGCATGGAACTCACACTACGAGCAGTACTTC	CASSQAWNSHYEQYF
.	TRBJ2-1	TRBV27	.	TGTGCCAGCAGTCCCTCAATGGGACCAACGAGTCTAACCTACAATGAGCAGTTCTTC	CASSPSMGPTSLTYNEQFF
.	TRBJ1-6	TRBV6-5	.	TGTGCCAGCACCCTGGACGGCTCCTATAATTCACCCCTCCACTTT	CASTLDGSYNSPLHF
.	TRBJ2-1	TRBV12-5	TRBD2	TGTGCTAGTGGTTTGGCTAGCGGGAGCGGTGGCAATGAGCAGTTCTTC	CASGLASGSGGNEQFF
.	TRBJ2-7	TRBV27	.	TGTGCCAGCAGCCCAGGGATCTTCTCCTACGAGCAGTACTTC	CASSPGIFSYEQYF
.	TRBJ2-1	TRBV9	TRBD2	TGTGCCAGCAGCGCCGGACCTACCGGGACTAGCGGGGGGAATGAGCAGTTCTTC	CASSAGPTGTSGGNEQFF
.	TRBJ2-7	TRBV18	.	TGTGCCAGCTCACCGGGGAGTACGAAGATGGAGCAGTACTTC	CASSPGSTKMEQYF
once	TRBJ2-7	TRBV15	TRBD2	TGTGCCACCAGCAGAGATATTGCGACTAGCTCCGAGCAGTACTTC	CATSRDIATSSEQYF
once	TRBJ2-4	TRBV14	.	TGTGCCAGCAGCCAAGATAATTGGGAAACGAATATTCAGTACTTC	CASSQDNWETNIQYF
.	TRBJ2-3	TRBV5-4	TRBD2	TGTGCCAGCAGCCCTGGGACTAGCGGGGGGGCCGGGCGGAATACGCAGTATTTT	CASSPGTSGGAGRNTQYF
.	TRBJ2-4	TRBV7-9	.	TGTGCCAGCAGCCCGGACAGTTCTGTAGCCAAAAACATTCAGTACTTC	CASSPDSSVAKNIQYF
.	TRBJ2-1	TRBV5-1	TRBD1	TGCGCCAGCAGCTCCAGGGGGCCAACCTCCTACAATGAGCAGTTCTTC	CASSSRGPTSYNEQFF
once	TRBJ2-3	TRBV4-3	.	TGCGCCAGCAGCCAGGCCATACTGGAAGCCACAGATACGCAGTATTTT	CASSQAILEATDTQYF
.	TRBJ1-2	TRBV5-1	.	TGCGCCAGCAGCTCCGGGACTCCCAACTATGGCTACACCTTC	CASSSGTPNYGYTF
.	TRBJ2-1	TRBV4-1	.	TGCGCCAGCAGCCAAATTCGGGACGCAGATAGGGGCAATGAGCAGTTCTTC	CASSQIRDADRGNEQFF
.	TRBJ2-3	TRBV28	TRBD2	TGTGCCAGCAGTTTAAGGACTAGCGGCACAGATACGCAGTATTTT	CASSLRTSGTDTQYF
.	TRBJ1-1	TRBV28	.	TGTGCCAGCATCTCCCTGGGGGGGGCGATCCCCCCTGAAGCTTTCTTT	CASISLGGAIPPEAFF
.	TRBJ2-5	TRBV10-2	TRBD1	TGCGCCAGCAACCGACAGGGGTTGGAGGCCCAGTACTTC	CASNRQGLEAQYF
few	TRBJ2-7	TRBV18	.	TGTGCCAGCTCGTCAGAGGAGCGGACGGCAAACTACGAGCAGTACTTC	CASSSEERTANYEQYF
.	TRBJ2-2	TRBV27	TRBD1	TGTGCCAGCAGTCCAGGGACAGGGGCCGGGGAGCTGTTTTTT	CASSPGTGAGELFF
few	TRBJ2-5	TRBV11-2	TRBD2	TGTGCCAGCAGCCCTAGCGGGAGGGCCGCAGGGACCCAGTACTTC	CASSPSGRAAGTQYF
once	TRBJ2-3	TRBV9	.	TGTGCCAGCAGTGAGGTTGGGCGCTACACAGATACGCAGTATTTT	CASSEVGRYTDTQYF
few	TRBJ2-6	TRBV23-1	TRBD1	TGCGCCAGCAGTCAACCCAGTCCCGGGACAGGGACTCTAAATGACAACGTCCTGACTTTC	CASSQPSPGTGTLNDNVLTF
once	TRBJ2-3	TRBV9	.	TGTGCCAGCAGCGTAGGTACCACAGATACGCAGTATTTT	CASSVGTTDTQYF
.	TRBJ2-5	TRBV19	TRBD2	TGTGCCAGTAGTTCAGCCCTTAGCGGGGGACAAGAGACCCAGTACTTC	CASSSALSGGQETQYF
.	TRBJ2-5	TRBV5-6	.	TGTGCCAGCAGCTCCCCCCCCCAAGAGACCCAGTACTTC	CASSSPPQETQYF
.	TRBJ2-2	TRBV28	.	TGTGCCAGCAGTTTAGAAGTTACCGGGGAGCTGTTTTTT	CASSLEVTGELFF